This T cell receptor beta chain originates from a study of shared clonotypes between healthy human individuals (dated by TCRdb to 2018 to 2021). Study-wide context: The cohort included a few men and a couple of women between 18 and 49 years of age. For each donor, CD4 naive and CD4 memory were each run on three plates, CD8 naive on two plates, and CD8 memory on one plate. The study deeply sequenced blood TCR repertoires of about 5 healthy adults to estimate repertoire size and the extent of clonotype sharing between individuals. To increase sequencing depth and limit assay-specific biases, TCR repertoire library preparation and sequencing were carried out by different laboratories using diverse techniques. Each donor's leukapheresis produced roughly between roughly 0.85 and 9 billion PBMCs. Study-level results and caveats: Pairwise subsampling led to the expectation that sequencing depth would affect the degree of clonotype sharing among donors. Compared with non-shared clonotypes, the clonotypes found in all four sorted-subset donors had higher generation probabilities. Incomplete sequencing was indicated by rarefaction of sorted-subset datasets, despite the large sequencing depth. Naive subsets generally had larger estimated clonotype richness than memory subsets. Sampling was restricted to blood, and TCR repertoires in tissues likely differ from the TCR repertoires found in blood. Because the study included a small number of donors, the genetic and exposure-history diversity represented was limited. Sharing across a handful of donors was observed for approximately 5% of naive CD4, under 4% of naive CD8, roughly 2.3% of memory CD4, and around 0.4% of memory CD8 clonotypes.

A distance of 4 bases separates the germline ends of V and J, which lose 1 base and 3 bases respectively. From the cysteine up to the phenylalanine, the CDR3 has a length of 14 residues. CDR3 DNA only is kept here, 42 bases in frame from base 1. CDR1 and CDR2 (LNHDA, SQIVND) derive from the germline V gene (reference sequence). Using the deep immunoSEQ assay, TCR CDR3 regions were amplified from genomic DNA by multiplex PCR. Extracted genomic DNA from each cell subset was distributed evenly across all wells of several immunoSEQ 96-well plates, and each plate was treated as a replicate. Each replicate PCR for sorted subsets received roughly 0.2 ug genomic DNA, equal to roughly 33,000 T cell genomes. The purified libraries were quantified using a Qubit 3.0 fluorometer, sized with a Bioanalyzer 2100, and then quantified again using the KAPA Library Quantification kit. Every immunoSEQ 96-well plate was sequenced on a dedicated single-read 150-cycle Illumina NextSeq 550 flow cell. The paper's processing steps were these. Because the immunoSEQ output included only junctional sequences and no quality scores, the filtering could not be the same as the filtering used for full-length reads. Sequences were annotated with PyIR, a Python wrapper for IgBLAST v1.9, using IMGT germline references to assign V/J genes and CDR3. Reads were filtered out if the reads had weak V/J assignments (E-value above 1e-6), no CDR3, stop codons, out-of-frame junctions, or ambiguous translated residues. A V3J clonotype was defined by an identical inferred V gene, J gene, and CDR3 amino acid sequence. Percentage overlap between repertoires was calculated by dividing the number of shared unique clonotypes by the size of the smaller repertoire. Three approaches were used to assess repertoire richness: RTK rarefaction, the Chao1 estimator, and Recon v2.1 estimates of unobserved clonotypes. Generation probabilities for all TCRbeta clonotypes obtained by the gDNA method from a handful of donors were computed using OLGA. As stored in TCRdb, this immuneACCESS dataset retains in-frame rearrangements with V and J assigned. A fraction of the clones does not appear; measured against another copy, unresolved V genes explain less than half of the discrepancy, and the remainder lacks a known reason. V, J and clone size were drawn from that table, and D and trimming were deduced from the DNA. The sample yields about 2 million clones; approximately 95% were counted once. Approximately 1.2% of the sample belongs to the ten largest clones.

CD8 naive samples consisted of CD45RO-negative cells that were positively selected for CCR7, yielding a CD45RA+CCR7+ population without TemRA cells. The donors were healthy, HIV-negative adults who had no recently reported acute infections or vaccinations. Only Caucasian adults living in Nashville, Tennessee, USA were represented among the donors. Blood was collected by leukapheresis, and PBMCs were isolated by Ficoll-Histopaque density gradient centrifugation and then cryopreserved in liquid nitrogen vapor phase. Analytical flow cytometry was used to check the purity and quantity of every magnetically sorted T cell population. Genomic DNA was isolated from every sorted fraction and measured by UV absorbance on a Nanodrop 2000c. With respect to this clone: It has no known antigen specificity. No base qualities exist here, and no much larger clone lies one base off it. The same CDR3 is also encoded by other DNA sequences in this sample.

The rearrangement joined TRBV19 to TRBJ1-6; a confident D gene designation cannot be given. The receptor was isolated from a man between 18 and 29 years old in good health. Sequenced: naive CD8+ T cells sorted from blood. This specimen's cell subset or site label, interpreted: CD45RA+CCR7+. The nucleotide sequence is TGTGCCAGTAGTATAGGAAACTATAATTCACCCCTCCACTTT. This translates into CASSIGNYNSPLHF.